This T cell receptor (beta chain) was documented in a study of vaccination effects on CD4 cells after COVID-19. Note on this clone: Its antigen remains unidentified.

The CDR3 runs to 14 residues. The V gene lost 1 base and the J gene lost 2 bases, with 5 bases spanning the gap. The germline CDR1 and CDR2 sequences are SGHTA and FQGTGA. Ahead of sequencing, the ViraFEST assay grew antigen-specific CD4+ T cells using viral peptide pools. The culture ran for roughly ten days, and then CD4+ T cells were isolated. Method: immunoSEQ multiplex PCR; TCRdb's copy keeps in-frame clones and lacks some. The sample records under 65,000 clones, roughly 76% being singletons. The V and J genes are TRBV7-3 and TRBJ2-2; no firm D call. The clonotype originates from a human donor who received a COVID-19 vaccine. This sample comprised CD4+ T cells from PBMCs cultured with HCoV-229E spike peptides, obtained before COVID-19 vaccination. The CDR3, as DNA: TGTGCCAGCAGCTTAATCCGTAACACCGGGGAGCTGTTTTTT. Protein: CASSLIRNTGELFF. The whole variable domain, remainder taken from reference TRBV7-3 and TRBJ2-2, is GAGVSQTPSNKVTEKGKYVELRCDPISGHTALYWYRQSLGQGPEFLIYFQGTGAADDSGLPNDRFFAVRPEGSVSTLKIQRTERGDSAVYLCASSLIRNTGELFFGEGSRLTVL.